The sequence of this T cell receptor (beta chain) was determined in a study of OX40 agonist ivuxolimab in advanced cancers. Only in-frame clones appear in the TCRdb table, and some are missing; sequencing was by immunoSEQ multiplex PCR. Of some 37,000 clones in the sample, 88% were seen once. The CDR3 runs 15 residues. The J segment lost 4 bases and the V segment lost 3 bases, leaving 9 bases of the junction unmatched. Germline values: CDR1 SGHRS, CDR2 YFSETQ. This chain joins TRBV5-1 and TRBJ1-1; 7 nucleotides agree with TRBD1. The clonotype comes from an adult with an advanced solid tumor such as melanoma, head and neck, liver or kidney cancer. Specimen: CD4+ or CD8+ T cells sorted from blood, collected in a trial of the OX40 agonist ivuxolimab. The CDR3 sequence: CASSYRQGLTTEAFF. In nucleotides, the CDR3 is TGCGCCAGCAGCTATAGACAGGGATTGACCACTGAAGCTTTCTTT.